This T cell receptor beta chain was recovered during a study of T cells in Graves' hyperthyroidism and ophthalmopathy. Whole-study results and caveats: Model output signaled ophthalmopathy a median roughly 6.5 months ahead of onset.

This CDR3 region has 13 residues. V shed 2 bases and J shed 3 bases, with 7 bases lying between them. Ten or more counts support this clonotype. What it binds is unknown. The diagnoses drew upon clinical symptoms, serum thyroxine and TRAb, thyroid ultrasound and orbital computed tomography. Using RNA transcripts as the source, TCR beta CDR3 regions were amplified. An initial round of RT-PCR targeting the TCR CDR3 relied on the HTBI primer set. TCRdb redid the calling of the multiplex PCR reads with MiXCR, one entry per CDR3 protein. The sample lists more than 300,000 distinct CDR3 sequences, under 20% occurring once.

The sample comprised blood. The sequence came from a man aged 18 to 29 with Graves' ophthalmopathy. This sequence joins TRBV12-3 or TRBV12-4 and TRBJ2-5; no definite D call. This chain's CDR3 is CASSLLAEETQYF. The CDR3 nucleotides are TGTGCCAGCAGTTTACTGGCAGAAGAGACCCAGTACTTC.